This T cell receptor (beta chain) was captured by sequencing in a study of a mutant IDH1 vaccine in newly diagnosed glioma. CDR1 SQVTM and CDR2 ANQGSEA come from the germline V gene. This CDR3 spans 14 amino acids. Trimming removed 3 bases at V and 6 bases at J, with 15 bases between. Sequencing used immunoSEQ multiplex PCR; TCRdb keeps in-frame clones, though not all of them. This table holds about 32,000 clones, roughly three quarters found once. Concerning this clone itself: Its antigen is as yet unknown.

Time point here: week 11, during vaccination. Doses comprised 300 ug of mutant IDH1 20-mer peptide each, plus topical imiquimod. This sequence originates from a man aged 30-40 years with glioma. Sequencing used PBMCs, obtained from a glioma patient whose treatment included an IDH1 peptide vaccine. This rearrangement joins TRBV29-1 to TRBJ2-1; D may match TRBD1 or TRBD2 (6 bases each). CDR3 protein: CSVDHREVGNEQFF. The CDR3 DNA reads TGCAGCGTTGATCACAGGGAGGTAGGCAATGAGCAGTTCTTC.